The clone carrying this T cell receptor beta chain has at least ten counts. Its antigen is unidentified. Germline V gene sequence: CDR1 SQVTM, CDR2 ANQGSEA. Trimming stripped 4 bases from V and 0 bases from J, with 16 bases between. CDR3 length equals 15 residues. This entry is derived from a study of T-cell reconstitution after alpha-beta-depleted transplantation in children. Study observations and caveats: Newly produced T cells mostly provided counts and TCRbeta diversity after one year, as hyperexpanded clones declined. After transplant, at about two months, alpha-beta T cells were reportedly derived from several hundred expanded graft clones.

TCRbeta library preparation incorporated unique molecular identifiers. TCRdb used MiXCR to reprocess the PCR reads, holding one entry per CDR3 protein. The profile shows 490,000 or so distinct CDR3 sequences, more than 9% of them singletons. Source: PBMCs, taken before TCRalphabeta/CD19-depleted stem cell transplant. The TCR originated in a child younger than 10 with inherited bone marrow failure, due to receive a stem cell transplant. The chain joins TRBV29-1 to TRBJ2-7, with a tentative D call TRBD2 (5 bases). CDR3 amino acids: CSVVDDGNNSYEQYF. The CDR3 DNA is TGCAGCGTTGTAGACGACGGGAACAACTCCTACGAGCAGTACTTC.